The rows below give T cell receptor beta chains drawn from one sample of a study of blood T cell repertoires in COVID-19. Using immunoSEQ multiplex PCR, the repertoire was profiled, and TCRdb retains in-frame clones only, with some absent. The sample contains 100,000 or so clones, approximately 80% of which appear only once. The specimen sequenced was peripheral blood. The receptor set was obtained from a human donor in a cohort sampled during active COVID-19. Both conserved end residues are part of each CDR3. A D gene is named only where the DNA matches it firmly. Expanded clones get a size class; other rows say once, few or many, or leave the size out.

-	-	TRBV7-9	TRBJ1-4	CATPGPYREKLFF	TGTGCCACTCCGGGTCCCTATAGGGAAAAACTGTTTTTT
-	-	TRBV6-6	TRBJ1-1	CASGGLDRTEAFF	TGTGCCAGCGGGGGACTTGATCGGACTGAAGCTTTCTTT
TRBD1	once	TRBV11-2	TRBJ1-2	CASSSRGQAYGYTF	TGTGCCAGCAGCTCTAGGGGACAGGCCTATGGCTACACCTTC
-	-	TRBV7-3	TRBJ2-2	CASSPRGGVYTGELFF	TGTGCCAGCAGCCCTCGAGGGGGAGTTTACACCGGGGAGCTGTTTTTT
TRBD1	-	TRBV6-5	TRBJ2-1	CASSYSGTGQSNEQFF	TGTGCCAGCAGTTACTCTGGGACAGGGCAGAGCAATGAGCAGTTCTTC
-	once	TRBV28	TRBJ2-5	CASSRGFGAAETQYF	TGTGCCAGCAGCAGGGGTTTTGGGGCCGCGGAGACCCAGTACTTC
-	-	TRBV5-1	TRBJ1-1	CASTPDSPMNTEAFF	TGCGCCAGCACCCCGGACAGCCCCATGAACACTGAAGCTTTCTTT
TRBD1	-	TRBV13	TRBJ2-7	CASSLGDRYYEQYF	TGTGCCAGCAGCTTGGGGGACAGGTACTACGAGCAGTACTTC
-	few	TRBV29-1	TRBJ2-7	CSAGTPPTGRATSRGRQEVYEQYF	TGCAGCGCTGGAACCCCCCCGACAGGTCGCGCGACCTCCCGCGGGCGTCAGGAGGTTTACGAGCAGTACTTC
-	few	TRBV6-1	TRBJ1-2	CASSDRGGGYTF	TGTGCCAGCAGTGATAGGGGCGGTGGCTACACCTTC
-	-	TRBV11-3	TRBJ1-2	CASSLAGPGFYGYTF	TGTGCCAGCAGCTTAGCGGGTCCGGGTTTTTATGGCTACACCTTC
-	-	TRBV19	TRBJ1-2	CASNLARFAGGYTF	TGTGCCAGTAACTTAGCTCGCTTTGCGGGGGGCTACACCTTC
-	once	TRBV19	TRBJ2-3	CASIRSGTDTQYF	TGTGCCAGTATACGGTCGGGCACAGATACGCAGTATTTT
TRBD1	once	TRBV25-1	TRBJ1-1	CASSEWAGTGDGNTEAFF	TGTGCCAGCAGTGAATGGGCCGGGACAGGGGATGGCAATACTGAAGCTTTCTTT
-	-	TRBV19	TRBJ1-6	CASSIGGSLSSYNSPLHF	TGTGCCAGTAGTATAGGGGGCAGCTTGAGCTCCTATAATTCACCCCTCCACTTT
TRBD1	-	TRBV9	TRBJ1-2	CASSPLSGQGNYGYTF	TGTGCCAGCAGCCCCCTTTCGGGACAGGGCAACTATGGCTACACCTTC
TRBD1	-	TRBV18	TRBJ1-4	CASSPTGQVNEKLFF	TGTGCCAGCTCTCCCACCGGACAGGTTAATGAAAAACTGTTTTTT
-	-	TRBV15	TRBJ2-7	CATSRDVDTEQYF	TGTGCCACCAGCAGAGATGTGGACACTGAGCAGTACTTC
TRBD2	-	TRBV7-9	TRBJ2-1	CASSLRLAGGDEQFF	TGTGCCAGCAGCTTACGACTAGCGGGGGGTGATGAGCAGTTCTTC
-	-	TRBV7-2	TRBJ1-5	CASSPRVSGNQPQHF	TGTGCCAGCAGCCCCCGTGTTTCCGGCAATCAGCCCCAGCATTTT
TRBD1	-	TRBV7-6	TRBJ2-7	CASSLAGQGTYEQYF	TGTGCCAGCAGCTTAGCGGGACAGGGGACCTACGAGCAGTACTTC
-	-	TRBV9	TRBJ1-3	CASSTDGGPSGNTIYF	TGTGCCAGCAGCACGGACGGGGGTCCCTCTGGAAACACCATATATTTT
TRBD2	-	TRBV18	TRBJ2-3	CASSPASSGGGTDTQYF	TGTGCCAGCTCACCGGCGTCTAGCGGGGGGGGAACAGATACGCAGTATTTT
-	-	TRBV25-1	TRBJ1-6	CASSDEQYSYNSPLHF	TGTGCCAGCAGTGACGAACAGTACTCCTATAATTCACCCCTCCACTTT
-	-	TRBV4-2	TRBJ2-1	CASSQVPVSSYNEQFF	TGTGCCAGCAGCCAAGTACCCGTGAGCTCCTACAATGAGCAGTTCTTC
TRBD1	-	TRBV4-1	TRBJ1-3	CASSQGVARTGTRGNTIYF	TGCGCCAGCAGCCAAGGGGTAGCGAGGACAGGGACCAGGGGAAACACCATATATTTT
-	-	TRBV30	TRBJ2-2	CAWSVPGFTGELFF	TGTGCCTGGAGTGTACCAGGGTTCACCGGGGAGCTGTTTTTT
TRBD1	-	TRBV7-2	TRBJ2-5	CASTYRGRVSETQYF	TGTGCCAGCACATACAGGGGGCGAGTGTCAGAGACCCAGTACTTC
-	-	TRBV4-2	TRBJ1-4	CASSQVQAPELFF	TGTGCCAGCAGCCAAGTACAGGCTCCTGAACTGTTTTTT
-	once	TRBV9	TRBJ1-1	CASSVYPIPETEAFF	TGTGCCAGCAGCGTGTACCCCATCCCGGAGACTGAAGCTTTCTTT
-	-	TRBV7-9	TRBJ2-3	CASSALLSGLAFTDTQYF	TGTGCCAGCAGCGCCCTGCTAAGTGGCCTAGCTTTCACAGATACGCAGTATTTT
TRBD1	-	TRBV6-1	TRBJ2-3	CASSEFKDRLPDTQYF	TGTGCCAGCAGTGAATTTAAGGACAGGCTCCCAGATACGCAGTATTTT
TRBD1	-	TRBV5-1	TRBJ1-2	CASNPGQGEIGYTF	TGCGCCAGCAACCCGGGACAGGGGGAGATTGGCTACACCTTC
TRBD1	-	TRBV14	TRBJ2-1	CASSLGQGTTYNEQFF	TGTGCCAGCAGCCTCGGACAGGGTACGACCTACAATGAGCAGTTCTTC
-	-	TRBV3-1/TRBV3-2	TRBJ1-5	CASSFGQNNQPQHF	TGTGCCAGCAGCTTCGGACAGAACAATCAGCCCCAGCATTTT
-	-	TRBV4-1	TRBJ2-5	CASSQDLPLGQYQETQYF	TGCGCCAGCAGCCAAGATCTTCCGCTTGGGCAGTACCAAGAGACCCAGTACTTC
-	once	TRBV24-1	TRBJ2-3	CATSGPGGDTQYF	TGTGCCACCAGTGGCCCCGGGGGAGATACGCAGTATTTT
TRBD1	few	TRBV12-3/TRBV12-4	TRBJ1-5	CASRGTENQPQHF	TGTGCCAGCAGAGGGACAGAGAATCAGCCCCAGCATTTT
-	few	TRBV7-8	TRBJ1-4	CASSPMRLSNEKLFF	TGTGCCAGCAGCCCTATGAGGTTGAGTAATGAAAAACTGTTTTTT
-	few	TRBV5-4	TRBJ1-1	CASSLLGVMNTEAFF	TGTGCCAGCAGCTTGTTAGGGGTGATGAACACTGAAGCTTTCTTT
-	-	TRBV28	TRBJ1-2	CASTWGGQRGYTF	TGTGCCAGCACCTGGGGGGGGCAGAGAGGCTACACCTTC
-	-	TRBV4-3	TRBJ1-2	CASSQVLLGVYGYTF	TGCGCCAGCAGCCAAGTTCTGCTAGGGGTCTATGGCTACACCTTC
-	-	TRBV4-3	TRBJ2-1	CASSQDVAYEQFF	TGCGCCAGCAGCCAAGATGTCGCGTATGAGCAGTTCTTC
TRBD2	-	TRBV5-4	TRBJ2-3	CASSLRSGGGASDTQYF	TGTGCCAGCAGCTTAAGGAGCGGCGGGGGGGCGTCGGATACGCAGTATTTT
-	-	TRBV18	TRBJ2-3	CASSPLITDTQYF	TGTGCCAGCTCACCACTCATCACAGATACGCAGTATTTT
TRBD1	-	TRBV5-4	TRBJ1-2	CASSASGTGANYGYTF	TGTGCCAGCAGCGCCTCCGGGACAGGGGCTAACTATGGCTACACCTTC
-	-	TRBV6-1	TRBJ2-4	CASSETSLAKNIQYF	TGTGCCAGCAGTGAAACGAGTCTAGCCAAAAACATTCAGTACTTC
-	-	TRBV5-1	TRBJ2-7	CASSLAALMDSSYEQYF	TGCGCCAGCAGCTTGGCGGCCCTGATGGACAGCTCCTACGAGCAGTACTTC
-	-	TRBV28	TRBJ2-1	CASSYVNRDNEQFF	TGTGCCAGCAGTTACGTAAACCGGGACAATGAGCAGTTCTTC
-	-	TRBV5-1	TRBJ2-2	CASSSNTNTGELFF	TGCGCCAGCAGCTCTAATACGAACACCGGGGAGCTGTTTTTT
-	-	TRBV25-1	TRBJ1-1	CASSFRVGGYTEAFF	TGTGCCAGCAGTTTTAGGGTGGGGGGGTACACTGAAGCTTTCTTT
-	-	TRBV7-2	TRBJ2-2	CASSLDSNTGELFF	TGTGCCAGCAGCTTAGACAGTAACACCGGGGAGCTGTTTTTT
-	-	TRBV6-5	TRBJ1-5	CASSSDRTRYQPQHF	TGTGCCAGCAGTTCGGACAGAACGAGGTATCAGCCCCAGCATTTT
TRBD2	-	TRBV7-2	TRBJ2-5	CASSFNGGEETQYF	TGTGCCAGCAGCTTCAACGGGGGGGAAGAGACCCAGTACTTC
TRBD2	once	TRBV6-2/TRBV6-3	TRBJ2-7	CASSYPARGGYEQYF	TGTGCCAGCAGTTACCCAGCGCGGGGGGGCTACGAGCAGTACTTC
-	once	TRBV6-2/TRBV6-3	TRBJ2-7	CASSYPPQGPRYEQYF	TGTGCCAGCAGTTACCCCCCGCAGGGGCCGCGGTACGAGCAGTACTTC
TRBD1	-	TRBV9	TRBJ1-3	CASSVGPYTGAGNTIYF	TGTGCCAGCAGCGTAGGTCCTTACACAGGGGCTGGAAACACCATATATTTT